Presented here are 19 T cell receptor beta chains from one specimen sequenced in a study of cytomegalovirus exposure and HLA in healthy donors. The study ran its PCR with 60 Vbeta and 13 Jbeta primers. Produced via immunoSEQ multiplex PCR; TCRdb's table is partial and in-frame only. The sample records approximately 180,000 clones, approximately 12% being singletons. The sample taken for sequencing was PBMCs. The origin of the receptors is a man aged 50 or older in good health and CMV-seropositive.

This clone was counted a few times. The CDR3, as DNA: TGTGCCAGCAGTGAGGTTGGAGAAGAGACCCAGTACTTC. Translated: CASSEVGEETQYF. The chain combines TRBV2 with TRBJ2-5, with D unclear. The germline gives CDR1 SNHLY, CDR2 FYNNEI. V dropped 3 bases and J dropped 3 bases, with 8 bases sitting between them. The CDR3 is made up of 13 amino acids.

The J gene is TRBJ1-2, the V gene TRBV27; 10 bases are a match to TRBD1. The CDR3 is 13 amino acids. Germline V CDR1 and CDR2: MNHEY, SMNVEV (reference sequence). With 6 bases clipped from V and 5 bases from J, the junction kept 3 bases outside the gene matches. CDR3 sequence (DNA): TGTGCCAGCAGGGGGACAGGGGAGTATGGCTACACCTTC. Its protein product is CASRGTGEYGYTF.

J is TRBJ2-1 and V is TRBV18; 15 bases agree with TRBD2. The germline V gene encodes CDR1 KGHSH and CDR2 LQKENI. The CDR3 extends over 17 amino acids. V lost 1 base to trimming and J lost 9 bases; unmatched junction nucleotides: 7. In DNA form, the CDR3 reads TGTGCCAGCTCACCACTTGGACTAGCGGGGGGGCCTCTTGAGCAGTTCTTC. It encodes CASSPLGLAGGPLEQFF.

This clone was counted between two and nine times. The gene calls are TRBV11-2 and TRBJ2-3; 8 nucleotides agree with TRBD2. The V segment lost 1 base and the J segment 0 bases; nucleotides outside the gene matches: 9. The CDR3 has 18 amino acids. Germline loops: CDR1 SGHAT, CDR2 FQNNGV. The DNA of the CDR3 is TGTGCCAGCAGCTTAGGAGGTGCGACTAGCGTTAGCACAGATACGCAGTATTTT. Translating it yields CASSLGGATSVSTDTQYF.

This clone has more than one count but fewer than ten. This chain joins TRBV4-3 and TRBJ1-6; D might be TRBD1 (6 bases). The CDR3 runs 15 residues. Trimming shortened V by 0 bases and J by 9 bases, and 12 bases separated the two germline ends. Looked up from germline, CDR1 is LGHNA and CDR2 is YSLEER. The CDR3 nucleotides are TGCGCCAGCAGCCAAGATCCGGCAGGGGCTTCACCCCTCCACTTT. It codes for CASSQDPAGASPLHF.

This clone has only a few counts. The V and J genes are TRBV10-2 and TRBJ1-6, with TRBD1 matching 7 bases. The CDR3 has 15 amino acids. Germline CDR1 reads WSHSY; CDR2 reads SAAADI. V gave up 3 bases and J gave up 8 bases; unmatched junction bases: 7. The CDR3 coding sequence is TGCGCCAGCAGTGACGTCGGGGACAGTTATTCACCCCTCCACTTT. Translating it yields CASSDVGDSYSPLHF.

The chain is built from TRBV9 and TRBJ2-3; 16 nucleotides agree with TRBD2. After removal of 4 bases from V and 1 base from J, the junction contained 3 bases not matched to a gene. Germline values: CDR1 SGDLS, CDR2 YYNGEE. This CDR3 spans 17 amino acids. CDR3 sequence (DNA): TGTGCCAGCAGCCCCGGGACTAGCGGGGGGGGCACAGATACGCAGTATTTT. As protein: CASSPGTSGGGTDTQYF. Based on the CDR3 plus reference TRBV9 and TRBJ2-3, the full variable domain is DSGVTQTPKHLITATGQRVTLRCSPRSGDLSVYWYQQSLDQGLQFLIQYYNGEERAKGNILERFSAQQFPDLHSELNLSSLELGDSALYFCASSPGTSGGGTDTQYFGPGTRLTVL.

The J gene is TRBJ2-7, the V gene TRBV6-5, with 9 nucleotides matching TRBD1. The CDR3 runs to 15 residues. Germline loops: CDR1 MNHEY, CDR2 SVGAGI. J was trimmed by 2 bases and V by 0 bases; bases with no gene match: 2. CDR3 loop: CASSYSGQGTYEQYF. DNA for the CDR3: TGTGCCAGCAGTTACTCGGGACAGGGTACCTACGAGCAGTACTTC.

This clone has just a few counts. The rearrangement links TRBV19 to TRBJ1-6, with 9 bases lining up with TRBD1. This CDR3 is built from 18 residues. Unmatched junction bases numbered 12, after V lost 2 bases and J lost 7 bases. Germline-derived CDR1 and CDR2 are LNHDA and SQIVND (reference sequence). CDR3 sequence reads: CASSITGTGSRRNSPLHF. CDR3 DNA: TGTGCCAGTAGTATAACCGGGACAGGGTCCCGTAGAAATTCACCCCTCCACTTT.

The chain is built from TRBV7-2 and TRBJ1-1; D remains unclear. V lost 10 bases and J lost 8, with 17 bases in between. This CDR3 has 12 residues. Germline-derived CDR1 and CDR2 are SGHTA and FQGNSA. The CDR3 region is CATSREIVEAFF. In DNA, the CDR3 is TGTGCCACATCCCGGGAGATCGTGGAAGCTTTCTTT.

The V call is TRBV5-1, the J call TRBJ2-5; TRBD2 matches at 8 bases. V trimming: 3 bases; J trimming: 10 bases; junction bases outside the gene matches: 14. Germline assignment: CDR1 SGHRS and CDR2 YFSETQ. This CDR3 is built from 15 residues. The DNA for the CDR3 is TGCGCCAGCAGCTCTCGCGGGGGGCCCGAGAAGAACCAGTACTTC. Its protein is CASSSRGGPEKNQYF.

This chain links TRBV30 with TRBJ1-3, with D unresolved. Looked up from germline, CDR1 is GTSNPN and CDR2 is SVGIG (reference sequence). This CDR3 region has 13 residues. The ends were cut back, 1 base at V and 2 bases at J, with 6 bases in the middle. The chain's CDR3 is CAWSAGTGNTIYF. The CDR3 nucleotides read TGTGCCTGGAGTGCAGGCACTGGAAACACCATATATTTT.

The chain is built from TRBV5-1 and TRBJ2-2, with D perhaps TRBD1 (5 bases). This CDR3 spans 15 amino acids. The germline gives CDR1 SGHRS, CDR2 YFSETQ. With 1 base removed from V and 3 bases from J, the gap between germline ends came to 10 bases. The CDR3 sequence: CASSLYSRDTGELFF. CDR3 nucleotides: TGCGCCAGCAGCTTGTACTCCAGGGACACCGGGGAGCTGTTTTTT.

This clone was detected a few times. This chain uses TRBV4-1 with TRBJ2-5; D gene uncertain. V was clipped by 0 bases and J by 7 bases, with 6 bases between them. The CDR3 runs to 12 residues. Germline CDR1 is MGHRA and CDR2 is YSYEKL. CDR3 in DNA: TGCGCCAGCAGCCAAGACAGTGGGACCCAGTACTTC. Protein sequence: CASSQDSGTQYF.

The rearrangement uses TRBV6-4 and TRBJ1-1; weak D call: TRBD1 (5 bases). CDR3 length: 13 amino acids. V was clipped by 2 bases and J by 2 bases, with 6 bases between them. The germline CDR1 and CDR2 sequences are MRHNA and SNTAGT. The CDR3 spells CASSDRGNTEAFF. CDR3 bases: TGTGCCAGCAGTGACAGGGGCAACACTGAAGCTTTCTTT.

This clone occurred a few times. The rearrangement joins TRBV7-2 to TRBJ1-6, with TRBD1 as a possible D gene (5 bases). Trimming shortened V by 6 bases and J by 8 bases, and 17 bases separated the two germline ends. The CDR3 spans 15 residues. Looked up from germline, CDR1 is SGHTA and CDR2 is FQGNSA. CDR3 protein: CASRGLEGRDSPLHF. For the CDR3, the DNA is TGTGCCAGCAGGGGACTGGAGGGACGAGATTCACCCCTCCACTTT.

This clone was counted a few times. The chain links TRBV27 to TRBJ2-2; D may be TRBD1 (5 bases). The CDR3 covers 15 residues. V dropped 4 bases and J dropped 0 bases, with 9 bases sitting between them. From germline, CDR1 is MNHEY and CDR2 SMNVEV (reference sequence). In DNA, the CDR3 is TGTGCCAGCAGTTCGGCAGGGCCGAACACCGGGGAGCTGTTTTTT. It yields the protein CASSSAGPNTGELFF.

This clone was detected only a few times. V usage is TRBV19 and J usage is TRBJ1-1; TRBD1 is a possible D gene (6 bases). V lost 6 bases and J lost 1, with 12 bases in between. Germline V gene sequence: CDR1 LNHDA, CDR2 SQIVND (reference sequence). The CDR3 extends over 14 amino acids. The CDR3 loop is CASSQTGKNTEAFF. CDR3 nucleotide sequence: TGTGCCAGTAGCCAGACAGGAAAGAACACTGAAGCTTTCTTT.

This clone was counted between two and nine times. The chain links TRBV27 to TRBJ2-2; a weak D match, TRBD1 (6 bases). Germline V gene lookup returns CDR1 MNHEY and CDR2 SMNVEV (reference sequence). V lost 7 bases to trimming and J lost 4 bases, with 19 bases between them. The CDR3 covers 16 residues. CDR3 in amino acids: CASTFLRGFGTGELFF. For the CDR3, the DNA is TGTGCCAGCACCTTCTTAAGGGGGTTCGGCACCGGGGAGCTGTTTTTT.